This passage covers 10 T cell receptor beta chains from one sample sequenced in a study of regulatory T cells in long-lasting Graves disease. As for time point: newly diagnosed GD, antithyroid drugs for less than 3 months. The authors made the TCR library using RNA they extracted from PBMCs. Libraries of TCR beta came from iRepertoire HTBI primers plus Arm-PCR of CDR3 regions. Each CDR3 protein is one row after TCRdb ran MiXCR on the multiplex PCR reads. The sample holds around 400,000 distinct CDR3 sequences, less than 20% seen once. Material: peripheral blood mononuclear cells (PBMCs), obtained at new diagnosis, from a patient treated with antithyroid drugs. Receptors were obtained from a female donor with Graves disease.

The chain joins TRBV10-3 to TRBJ2-2; 9 bases are a match to TRBD2. This CDR3 region has 16 residues. The junction had 8 bases not matched to a gene; V was cut back by 2 bases and J by 7 bases. Per the germline V gene, CDR1 is ENHRY and CDR2 is SYGVKD. CDR3 residues: CAISERGGRADGELFF. In DNA form, the CDR3 reads TGTGCCATCAGTGAGCGGGGCGGGAGGGCCGACGGGGAGCTGTTTTTT.

At least ten counts were recorded for this clonotype. The chain links TRBV5-4 to TRBJ2-7, with 8 bases lining up with TRBD2. There are 15 residues in the CDR3. The V and J ends lost 5 bases and 6 bases, in that order; junction bases with no gene match: 13. CDR1 and CDR2 (germline): SGHNT, YYREEE (reference sequence). The CDR3 DNA reads TGTGCCAGCAGGTACCCGGGACTAGATCTATCCGAGCAGTACTTC. It codes for CASRYPGLDLSEQYF.

This rearrangement joins TRBV2 to TRBJ2-1; 13 bases match TRBD2. Losses at the gene ends were 5 bases for V and 8 bases for J; bases not matched to a gene: 12. The CDR3 is 17 amino acids. Germline CDR1 SNHLY, CDR2 FYNNEI. The CDR3: CASSPGLAGPWVDEQFF. CDR3 nucleotides: TGTGCCAGCAGTCCGGGACTAGCGGGGCCCTGGGTCGATGAGCAGTTCTTC.

This rearrangement joins TRBV6-5 to TRBJ2-7, with 7 bases aligning to TRBD1. The J segment lost 2 bases and the V segment lost 4 bases, leaving 11 bases of the junction unmatched. CDR3 length equals 16 residues. Per germline, CDR1 MNHEY and CDR2 SVGAGI. The CDR3 region is CASSSGLPGQTYEQYF. The CDR3, as DNA: TGTGCCAGCAGTTCGGGCCTGCCGGGACAGACCTACGAGCAGTACTTC.

This clonotype was seen repeatedly, ten times or more. This chain uses TRBV20-1 with TRBJ2-7; 9 nucleotides align to TRBD1. Germline assignment: CDR1 DFQATT and CDR2 SNEGSKA (reference sequence). V lost 6 bases and J lost 5; bases outside the gene matches: 8. This CDR3 contains 13 residues. The CDR3 DNA follows: TGCAGTGCGCGGGACAGGGAGGGCGACGAGCAGTACTTC. Amino acids: CSARDREGDEQYF.

This clonotype was seen ten or more times. This chain links TRBV6-5 with TRBJ1-2; D not resolved. Germline loops: CDR1 MNHEY, CDR2 SVGAGI. Trimming stripped 3 bases from V and 2 bases from J, with 13 bases between. The CDR3 loop spans 15 amino acids. For the CDR3, the DNA is TGTGCCAGCAGTTATAAACCCGGAGAGAACTATGGCTACACCTTC. This gives the protein CASSYKPGENYGYTF.

J is TRBJ1-2 and V is TRBV7-2; TRBD1 aligns across 8 bases. The CDR3 has 14 amino acids. Unmatched junction bases numbered 6, after V lost 1 base and J lost 8 bases. Germline V gene lookup returns CDR1 SGHTA and CDR2 FQGNSA. CDR3 in DNA: TGTGCCAGCAGCTTAGGACAGGGGTTACGCGGCTACACCTTC. Amino acids: CASSLGQGLRGYTF.

This clonotype was found many times. The genes are TRBV29-1 and TRBJ2-5; D call uncertain. The length of the CDR3 is 12 residues. Trimming removed 2 bases from V and 5 bases from J, with 9 bases in between. Germline V gene data show CDR1 as SQVTM and CDR2 as ANQGSEA. The CDR3 DNA sequence: TGCAGCGTTGAAAGGAGCCCGGAGACCCAGTACTTC. Protein sequence: CSVERSPETQYF.

Only a few counts were recorded for this clonotype. This chain joins TRBV11-2 and TRBJ2-5, with TRBD1 matching 11 bases. In germline, CDR1 is SGHAT, CDR2 FQNNGV. V trimming: 10 bases; J trimming: 1 base; junction bases outside the gene matches: 2. This CDR3 region has 13 residues. Written as DNA, the CDR3 is TGTGCCACCGGGACAGGGGGCCAAGAGACCCAGTACTTC. It encodes CATGTGGQETQYF.

This clonotype occurred many times. J is TRBJ1-1 and V is TRBV18; D gene uncertain. The CDR3 length is 14 residues. Deletions cut 2 bases from V and 4 bases from J, with 11 bases between. Per germline, CDR1 KGHSH and CDR2 LQKENI. In DNA form, the CDR3 reads TGTGCCAGCTCACCATCCGGAGTAGGCACTGAAGCTTTCTTT. Its protein is CASSPSGVGTEAFF.